This TCR beta chain was sequenced in a study of blood T cell repertoires in COVID-19. Trimming took 1 base from V and 6 from J; bases not matched to a gene: 12. Germline CDR1 reads LGHNA; CDR2 reads YNFKEQ. There are 17 residues in the CDR3. Clones were sequenced by immunoSEQ multiplex PCR, and TCRdb holds only the in-frame ones, with some missing. The sample lists about 93,000 clones; over 85% were seen once. The receptor's source is a man between 45 and 60 years old with acute or convalescent COVID-19. The chain employs TRBV4-2 and TRBJ2-1, with 7 bases lining up with TRBD2. Sequenced: peripheral blood. The CDR3 is CASSQVRSGLEINEQFF. The CDR3 bases are TGTGCCAGCAGCCAAGTTCGAAGCGGACTAGAAATCAATGAGCAGTTCTTC.